The 18 T cell receptor beta chains given below trace back to one sample, sequenced in a study of T cells in women clearing cervical HPV infection. TCRdb's copy holds only in-frame clones and misses some; the assay was immunoSEQ multiplex PCR. Here the sample table reports about 44,000 clones. The sequenced material came from blood buffy coat. All receptors come from a woman aged 18 to 75 with a cervical HPV16 infection that either progressed to CIN3+ or cleared (not recorded which).

Comment on this clone: The read gets to within 3 residues of the CDR3 end, and the germline J gene fills in the rest. This rearrangement joins TRBV19 to TRBJ2-4; D may be TRBD1 or TRBD2 (5 bases each). Germline V lookup: CDR1 LNHDA, CDR2 SQIVND (reference sequence). This CDR3 spans 17 amino acids. CDR3 in amino acids: CASSSSRTWRLNYGQYF. Partial CDR3 DNA: TGTGCCAGTAGTAGCTCCCGGACATGGAGGTTAAACTATGGT.

Concerning this clone itself: The CDR3 end falls 3 residues outside the read, so it is completed with the germline J gene. The V call is TRBV29-1, the J call TRBJ1-1; 9 nucleotides align to TRBD1. Per the germline V gene, CDR1 is SQVTM and CDR2 is ANQGSEA. The CDR3 contains 13 residues. The CDR3 bases that were read are TGCAGCGTTGAGGAGACAGGGGGAAGGGGG. It codes for CSVEETGGRG. The CDR3 as a whole reads CSVEETGGRGAFF.

In the case of this clone: The CDR3 is cut off 3 residues early in the read; its end comes from the germline J gene. This chain links TRBV5-4 with TRBJ2-5, with 9 bases aligning to TRBD2. Trimming removed 4 bases from V and 3 bases from J; junction bases left unmatched: 7. The germline V gene has CDR1 SGHNT and CDR2 YYREEE (reference sequence). The CDR3 loop spans 15 amino acids. The CDR3 is CASSMGLAQKETQYF. Incomplete CDR3 DNA: TGTGCCAGCAGCATGGGACTAGCCCAGAAAGAGACC.

With regard to this clone: Read sequence stops 3 residues before the CDR3 end, and the germline J gene provides the missing end. The chain employs TRBV13 and TRBJ2-3, with 9 nucleotides matching TRBD1. The germline V gene has CDR1 PRHDT and CDR2 FYEKMQ (reference sequence). V trimming: 5 bases; J trimming: 3 bases; junction bases outside the gene matches: 6. The CDR3 runs to 15 residues. The CDR3 here is CASSGGTGRTDTQYF. The sequenced part of the CDR3 DNA is TGTGCCAGCAGCGGAGGGACAGGGAGGACAGATACG.

About this clone itself: The read ends 3 residues early relative to the CDR3; the germline J gene fills the gap. The V and J genes are TRBV2 and TRBJ1-5; the D gene is possibly TRBD1 (6 bases). V lost 7 bases and J lost 7, with 17 bases in between. Germline CDR1 reads SNHLY; CDR2 reads FYNNEI. This CDR3 has 14 residues. Incomplete CDR3 DNA: TGTGCCAGCAAGGACAGCCATATAGCCCAGCCC. Its translation is CASKDSHIAQP. The complete CDR3 sequence is CASKDSHIAQPQHF.

As to this clone: Coverage ceases 3 residues before the CDR3 finishes, and the germline J gene fills in the end. The rearrangement joins TRBV20-1 to TRBJ1-1; D possibly corresponds to TRBD1 (6 bases). Germline CDR1 DFQATT, CDR2 SNEGSKA (reference sequence). Trimming removed 0 bases from V and 6 bases from J, with 11 bases in between. The CDR3 length is 13 residues. The CDR3: CSARDPGGPEAFF. The sequenced part of the CDR3 DNA is TGCAGTGCTAGAGACCCCGGGGGGCCTGAA.

This chain's CDR3 is CASLQGNYGYTF. The CDR3 bases that were read are TGTGCCAGTCTACAGGGGAACTATGGC. The chain links TRBV19 to TRBJ1-2; TRBD1 matches at 7 bases. The read stops 3 residues short of the end of the CDR3; the missing end is completed from the germline J gene. The germline CDR1 and CDR2 sequences are LNHDA and SQIVND (reference sequence). Trimming removed 8 bases from V and 2 bases from J; junction bases left unmatched: 2. The CDR3 consists of 12 residues.

A note on this clone: The CDR3 is cut off 3 residues early in the read; its end comes from the germline J gene. This chain uses TRBV30 with TRBJ1-1; D gene uncertain. CDR1 and CDR2 (germline): GTSNPN, SVGIG (reference sequence). V lost 2 bases and J lost 7, with 11 bases in between. This CDR3 is 12 amino acids long. CDR3 in amino acids: CAWSHPPSEAFF. CDR3 bases read: TGTGCCTGGAGTCACCCCCCCAGTGAA.

As to this clone: The read is 3 residues too short to cover the CDR3 end, so that end is filled in from the germline J gene. V usage is TRBV18 and J usage is TRBJ2-5; 10 bases line up with TRBD2. The junction had 5 bases not matched to a gene; V was cut back by 3 bases and J by 4 bases. Germline lookup yields CDR1 KGHSH and CDR2 LQKENI. This CDR3 is 15 amino acids long. The covered CDR3 bases are TGTGCCAGCTCACCGATAGCGGGAGGCTCAGAGACC. Its protein product is CASSPIAGGSET. The whole CDR3 protein is CASSPIAGGSETQYF.

On this clone: Coverage ceases 3 residues before the CDR3 finishes, and the germline J gene fills in the end. The chain joins TRBV18 to TRBJ2-7; 11 bases agree with TRBD1. Germline CDR1 KGHSH, CDR2 LQKENI. The CDR3 totals 14 residues. The junction had 3 bases not matched to a gene; V was cut back by 5 bases and J by 3 bases. The CDR3 loop is CASSTGQGGYEQYF. Incomplete CDR3 DNA: TGTGCCAGCTCAACGGGACAGGGGGGCTACGAG.

In the case of this clone: The sequenced fragment ends 3 residues before the CDR3 boundary, so the rest is inferred from the germline J gene. The chain carries TRBV13 and TRBJ2-7; weak D call: TRBD1 (6 bases). There are 13 residues in the CDR3. Trimming shortened V by 2 bases and J by 3 bases, and 8 bases separated the two germline ends. Germline V lookup: CDR1 PRHDT, CDR2 FYEKMQ (reference sequence). The CDR3 DNA, read in part, is TGTGCCAGCAGCTTACAGGGGCTCTACGAG. It encodes CASSLQGLYE. The full CDR3 protein reads CASSLQGLYEQYF.

About this clone: The read is 3 residues too short to cover the CDR3 end, so that end is filled in from the germline J gene. Other nucleotide sequences in the sample specify the same CDR3. The genes are TRBV18 and TRBJ2-4, with D perhaps TRBD1 (6 bases). From germline, CDR1 is KGHSH and CDR2 LQKENI. CDR3 length equals 13 residues. The CDR3 loop is CASSPRQEDGQYF. CDR3 DNA, as far as it was read: TGTGCCAGCTCACCGCGACAGGAAGATGGT.

As concerns this clone: The CDR3 end lies 3 residues beyond the end of the read and is filled in from the germline J gene. The chain uses TRBV18 and TRBJ2-1; 8 nucleotides agree with TRBD2. Germline CDR1 KGHSH, CDR2 LQKENI. Trimming cost V 3 bases and J 0 bases; bases outside gene matches: 7. The CDR3 runs to 17 residues. CDR3 DNA (partial): TGTGCCAGCTCACCTCGACAAGCGGGGGTCTCCTACAATGAG. Its protein is CASSPRQAGVSYNE. The whole CDR3 protein is CASSPRQAGVSYNEQFF. Drawing the rest from reference TRBV18 and TRBJ2-1, the complete variable domain is NAGVMQNPRHLVRRRGQEARLRCSPMKGHSHVYWYRQLPEEGLKFMVYLQKENIIDESGMPKERFSAEFPKEGPSILRIQQVVRGDSAAYFCASSPRQAGVSYNEQFFGPGTRLTVL.

On this clone: The read stops 3 residues short of the end of the CDR3; the missing end is completed from the germline J gene. The chain links TRBV7-9 to TRBJ1-2, with D possibly TRBD1 on 5 matching bases. Germline values: CDR1 SEHNR, CDR2 FQNEAQ (reference sequence). The CDR3 spans 15 residues. Incomplete CDR3 DNA: TGTGCCAGCAGCTCAGCAGGGTCGGCCTACAATGAC. It is translated as CASSSAGSAYND. The entire CDR3 protein is CASSSAGSAYNDYTF.

Remarks on this clone: The sequence runs out 3 residues before the end of the CDR3; the remainder is reconstructed from the germline J gene. The V gene is TRBV27, the J gene TRBJ2-4, with D hard to call. The ends were cut back, 2 bases at V and 0 bases at J, with 20 bases in the middle. The germline gives CDR1 MNHEY, CDR2 SMNVEV (reference sequence). The CDR3 contains 19 residues. CDR3 residues: CASSLLRLVEGLAKNIQYF. The DNA read from the CDR3 is TGTGCCAGCAGTTTACTGCGGTTGGTGGAAGGTCTAGCCAAAAACATT.

A word on this clone: Sequencing ends 3 residues short of the CDR3 end; the germline J gene provides the rest. The V call is TRBV4-1, the J call TRBJ2-3; 7 bases line up with TRBD1. V shed 1 base, J shed 3 bases, and the junction held 10 bases outside the gene matches. The CDR3 contains 17 residues. Germline V lookup: CDR1 MGHRA, CDR2 YSYEKL. CDR3 sequence reads: CASSQGGWTGRTDTQYF. The covered CDR3 bases are TGCGCCAGCAGCCAAGGAGGTTGGACAGGACGGACAGATACG.

Concerning this clone itself: Sequencing ends 3 residues short of the CDR3 end; the germline J gene provides the rest. This chain joins TRBV5-6 and TRBJ2-5, with 9 bases that match TRBD1. Germline CDR1 SGHDT, CDR2 YYEEEE. V dropped 2 bases and J dropped 2; count of bases not matched to a gene: 1. CDR3 length: 14 residues. Incomplete CDR3 DNA: TGTGCCAGCAGCTTTGGACAGGGGCAAGAGACC. It encodes CASSFGQGQET. The whole CDR3 reads CASSFGQGQETQYF.

In regard to this clone: The sequenced fragment ends 3 residues before the CDR3 boundary, so the rest is inferred from the germline J gene. V usage is TRBV10-3 and J usage is TRBJ2-3; possible D gene TRBD2, 7 bases. Germline CDR1 is ENHRY and CDR2 is SYGVKD. The CDR3 sequence is 12 residues long. CDR3 region: CAIGGAQETQYF. Incomplete CDR3 DNA: TGTGCCATCGGGGGGGCACAAGAGACG.